The 22 T cell receptor beta chains presented below share a single source sample, sequenced in a study of graft-versus-host responses after intestinal transplantation. Researchers processed graft tissue to release intraepithelial and lamina propria lymphocytes. The method was immunoSEQ multiplex PCR; TCRdb's version includes in-frame clones alone and lacks a portion of them. The data contain approximately 15,000 clones, roughly three fifths of them singletons. Sequenced here: ileum tissue, sampled 524 days after transplant. These receptors originate from a human patient who received an intestinal transplant, so some T cells may come from the graft donor.

This sequence joins TRBV18 and TRBJ1-2; maybe TRBD1 (6 bases). Between the trimmed V and J ends, which lost 1 base and 3 bases, there was a span of 6 bases. The CDR3 totals 13 residues. Germline V gene data show CDR1 as KGHSH and CDR2 as LQKENI. In DNA form, the CDR3 reads TGTGCCAGCTCACCACGACAGGACTATGGCTACACCTTC. Translated: CASSPRQDYGYTF.

This clone is medium-sized within its sample. The genes are TRBV10-2 and TRBJ1-3; no firm D call. The CDR3 totals 14 residues. Germline CDR1 is WSHSY and CDR2 is SAAADI. V gave up 3 bases and J gave up 4 bases, with 10 bases separating them. The CDR3 DNA follows: TGCGCCAGCAGTGAAGGCGTACTAGGAAACACCATATATTTT. Protein sequence: CASSEGVLGNTIYF.

Within the sample, this clone is medium-sized. The sample has other DNA sequences that encode this CDR3 too. This chain joins TRBV4-3 and TRBJ2-2; 14 positions match TRBD2. Looked up from germline, CDR1 is LGHNA and CDR2 is YSLEER. CDR3 size: 16 residues. The trim removed 3 bases at V and 7 bases at J, leaving 4 bases unmatched. In DNA form, the CDR3 reads TGCGCCAGCAGCCAGACTAGCGGGGGGGCAGGCGGGGAGCTGTTTTTT. This codes for CASSQTSGGAGGELFF.

Only a few counts were recorded for this clone. The rearrangement uses TRBV10-3 and TRBJ2-7; the match to TRBD1 covers 10 bases. V shed 6 bases and J 4 bases; nucleotides not matched to a gene: 0. The CDR3 totals 12 residues. Germline CDR1 reads ENHRY; CDR2 reads SYGVKD. The CDR3 sequence is CAIRGQGYEQYF. In nucleotides, the CDR3 is TGTGCCATCAGGGGACAGGGGTACGAGCAGTACTTC.

This chain joins TRBV10-3 and TRBJ1-2; maybe TRBD1 (5 bases). V was trimmed by 6 bases and J by 4 bases, leaving 12 bases between them. The CDR3 is made up of 13 amino acids. Germline loops: CDR1 ENHRY, CDR2 SYGVKD. CDR3 in amino acids: CAIRTTVPYGYTF. CDR3 in DNA: TGTGCCATCAGAACGACAGTACCCTATGGCTACACCTTC.

The chain couples TRBV6-5 to TRBJ1-6, with D unresolved. The V and J ends lost 3 bases and 7 bases respectively, with 16 bases between them. Germline CDR1 reads MNHEY; CDR2 reads SVGAGI. CDR3 length equals 16 residues. CDR3 bases: TGTGCCAGCAGTTATGGGCGACTAAGGGAGAATTCACCCCTCCACTTT. Protein sequence: CASSYGRLRENSPLHF.

The chain is built from TRBV7-2 and TRBJ1-1; D not resolved. There are 13 residues in the CDR3. V lost 6 bases, J lost 2 bases, and 10 bases lay in between. Germline assignment: CDR1 SGHTA and CDR2 FQGNSA. Here the CDR3 DNA reads TGTGCCAGCAGGCCCAATAGAAACACTGAAGCTTTCTTT. It codes for CASRPNRNTEAFF.

The chain couples TRBV18 to TRBJ1-4; D is uncertain. The germline gives CDR1 KGHSH, CDR2 LQKENI. V shed 4 bases and J shed 4 bases, with 4 bases lying between them. This CDR3 has 12 amino acids. The CDR3 DNA is TGTGCCAGCTCACAGAGTAATGAAAAACTGTTTTTT. As protein: CASSQSNEKLFF.

This clone qualifies as medium-sized. The rearrangement uses TRBV29-1 and TRBJ2-1, with 14 bases that match TRBD2. Germline lookup yields CDR1 SQVTM and CDR2 ANQGSEA. This CDR3 region has 18 residues. The V gene end was trimmed by 1 base and the J gene end by 8 bases; junction bases not matched to a gene: 13. The chain's CDR3 is CSVEGSGTSGGIGDEQFF. CDR3 nucleotide sequence: TGCAGCGTTGAAGGTTCAGGGACTAGCGGGGGAATTGGCGATGAGCAGTTCTTC.

The chain carries TRBV19 and TRBJ1-1; 8 bases match TRBD1. CDR1 is LNHDA, CDR2 SQIVND, per germline (reference sequence). The CDR3 extends over 14 amino acids. Trimming at V came to 4 bases and at J to 0 bases, leaving 1 base not matched to a gene. The CDR3 bases are TGTGCCAGTAGTAGGGACAGGATGAACACTGAAGCTTTCTTT. Amino acids: CASSRDRMNTEAFF.

The CDR3 reads CASSVGGTSGGQYF. The CDR3 DNA sequence: TGTGCCAGCAGCGTAGGAGGGACTAGCGGGGGGCAGTACTTC. The genes are TRBV9 and TRBJ2-7, with 14 bases matching TRBD2. Germline CDR1 reads SGDLS; CDR2 reads YYNGEE. The ends lost 0 bases at V and 9 bases at J; junction bases unmatched: 2. The CDR3 runs to 14 residues.

The chain uses TRBV6-5 and TRBJ1-1, with D possibly matching TRBD1 (6 bases). V was trimmed by 4 bases and J by 6 bases, leaving 15 bases between them. Germline V lookup: CDR1 MNHEY, CDR2 SVGAGI. The CDR3 extends over 14 amino acids. The chain's CDR3 is CASSSLSDRSEAFF. The CDR3 DNA follows: TGTGCCAGCAGTTCCCTTTCGGACAGATCTGAAGCTTTCTTT.

The chain is built from TRBV7-2 and TRBJ1-1, with TRBD1 matching over 8 bases. The V and J ends lost 2 bases and 4 bases, in that order; junction bases with no gene match: 3. Germline V gives CDR1 SGHTA, CDR2 FQGNSA. CDR3 length: 14 residues. CDR3 coding DNA: TGTGCCAGCAGCTTACGAGACAGGGGCACTGAAGCTTTCTTT. Residues: CASSLRDRGTEAFF.

This clone was seen more than once but under ten times. The chain is built from TRBV6-5 and TRBJ1-2, with TRBD1 as a possible D gene (5 bases). Trimming removed 0 bases at V and 4 bases at J, with 9 bases between. Germline CDR1 reads MNHEY; CDR2 reads SVGAGI. The CDR3 is made up of 14 amino acids. The CDR3: CASSYSAGVYGYTF. For the CDR3, the DNA is TGTGCCAGCAGTTACTCGGCGGGGGTCTATGGCTACACCTTC.

The chain combines TRBV19 with TRBJ1-5; the match to TRBD1 covers 7 bases. This CDR3 contains 14 residues. Germline V CDR1 and CDR2: LNHDA, SQIVND (reference sequence). V dropped 10 bases and J dropped 1; count of bases not matched to a gene: 7. The CDR3 nucleotides are TGTGCCACCGACAGGGTAGGAAGCAATCAGCCCCAGCATTTT. Its protein is CATDRVGSNQPQHF.

Details on this clone: An end of the junction differs from the germline gene, which may be a read error. This chain joins TRBV19 and TRBJ1-1; 7 nucleotides align to TRBD1. Germline CDR1 LNHDA, CDR2 SQIVND (reference sequence). The CDR3 extends over 11 amino acids. The CDR3 region has the DNA TGTGCCAGTAGAGGGGGCAGGTTGTTTCTCTTT. Its protein is CASRGGRLFLF.

This clone was detected a few times. This chain uses TRBV19 with TRBJ1-3; D gene ambiguous. The CDR3 runs to 14 residues. Trimming removed 4 bases at V and 3 bases at J, with 10 bases between. CDR1 is LNHDA, CDR2 SQIVND, per germline (reference sequence). Here the CDR3 DNA reads TGTGCCAGTAGTACTCGGGAGATTGGAAACACCATATATTTT. Translated: CASSTREIGNTIYF.

This chain uses TRBV5-1 with TRBJ1-6, with 10 bases matching TRBD1. The CDR3 runs to 14 residues. Per the germline V gene, CDR1 is SGHRS and CDR2 is YFSETQ. V shed 0 bases, J shed 9 bases, and the junction held 0 bases outside the gene matches. The CDR3 coding sequence is TGCGCCAGCAGCTTGGGACAGGGGGCTTCACCCCTCCACTTT. This sequence encodes CASSLGQGASPLHF.

Relative to its sample, this clone is medium-sized. The chain recombines TRBV5-8 with TRBJ2-5, with 7 positions matching TRBD2. Trimming at V came to 4 bases and at J to 4 bases, leaving 4 bases not matched to a gene. The CDR3 length is 13 residues. Germline values: CDR1 SGHTS, CDR2 YDEGEE. CDR3 nucleotide sequence: TGTGCCAGCAGCCGGACGGGGGGAGAGACCCAGTACTTC. This translates into CASSRTGGETQYF.

This clone was seen a handful of times. The chain employs TRBV7-2 and TRBJ2-4, with D perhaps TRBD2 (6 bases). Germline assignment: CDR1 SGHTA and CDR2 FQGNSA. Between the trimmed V and J ends, which lost 3 bases and 0 bases, there was a span of 12 bases. This CDR3 is 16 amino acids long. Here the CDR3 reads CASSLGGVLAKNIQYF. CDR3 coding DNA: TGTGCCAGCAGCTTGGGCGGGGTATTAGCCAAAAACATTCAGTACTTC.

This clone was observed a few times. V usage is TRBV7-2 and J usage is TRBJ2-3; TRBD2 matches 15 bases. The CDR3 totals 16 residues. With V trimmed by 3 bases and J by 4 bases, 2 bases remained unmatched. Germline V gene sequence: CDR1 SGHTA, CDR2 FQGNSA. This chain's CDR3 is CASSLGLAGGADTQYF. In DNA form, the CDR3 reads TGTGCCAGCAGCTTGGGACTAGCGGGGGGAGCAGATACGCAGTATTTT. The full variable domain, in which reference TRBV7-2 and TRBJ2-3 provide the parts outside the CDR3, is GAGVSQSPSNKVTEKGKDVELRCDPISGHTALYWYRQSLGQGLEFLIYFQGNSAPDKSGLPSDRFSAERTGGSVSTLTIQRTQQEDSAVYLCASSLGLAGGADTQYFGPGTRLTVL.

This clone showed up just a few times. V usage is TRBV4-1 and J usage is TRBJ1-2; TRBD1 matches at 9 bases. The V gene end was trimmed by 2 bases and the J gene end by 6 bases; junction bases not matched to a gene: 4. In germline, CDR1 is MGHRA, CDR2 YSYEKL. The CDR3 consists of 14 residues. Here the CDR3 reads CASSQRTGDDGYTF. The CDR3 DNA follows: TGCGCCAGCAGCCAAAGGACAGGGGACGATGGCTACACCTTC.